The clone carrying this TCR beta chain was seen a handful of times. The record originates from a study of response to subunit inactivated influenza vaccine. Between the trimmed V and J ends, which lost 4 bases and 7 bases, there was a span of 19 bases. The CDR3 has 16 amino acids. Germline assignment: CDR1 LGHNA and CDR2 YNFKEQ. TCRdb reprocessed the RT-PCR reads with MiXCR, giving one entry per CDR3 protein. The sample holds about 190,000 distinct CDR3 sequences, approximately 15% seen once. This sample comprised CD8+ T cells sorted from PBMCs, obtained about 5 days after vaccination. This chain uses TRBV4-2 with TRBJ2-2; weak D call: TRBD2 (6 bases). This TCR was recovered from a man over 45 who received an inactivated influenza vaccine. The CDR3 DNA follows: TGTGCCAGCAGCCCGGGACTCCCCCCTATGTTCGGGGAGCTGTTTTTT. Residues: CASSPGLPPMFGELFF.